This TCR beta chain stems from a study of metastatic and nonmetastatic thyroid tumors. Turning to the study itself: The study looked at repertoires side by side in blood and in tumor or nodule tissue from malignant and benign thyroid patients. Regarding the study as a whole: Reports indicated that malignant thyroid tumors showed significantly higher TCR beta diversity than benign nodules did, in blood and tumor.

Authors' processing steps: Between-group CDR3 differences, defined by clinicopathological status, yielded a distant-metastasis classifier for papillary thyroid cancer. TCRdb re-clonotyped the PCR reads through MiXCR. It is TCRdb's table, rather than the study itself, that gives the V and J calls and clone size. Here the sample spans 6,600 or so clones, around 27% being singletons. A single count supports this clone. No antigen is known for it. All patients were treatment-naive before thyroid surgery. Germline assignment: CDR1 SGHNT and CDR2 YYREEE (reference sequence). There are 17 residues in the CDR3. V shed 0 bases and J 4 bases; nucleotides not matched to a gene: 6.

The V gene is TRBV5-4, the J gene TRBJ2-3, with TRBD2 matching over 12 bases. The sequence was obtained from a female donor with papillary thyroid cancer or a benign thyroid nodule (not recorded which). Some clones in this sample may be carry-over from other donors' samples. The sequenced material came from adjacent normal tissue. CDR3 region: CASSLVGLAGGADTQYF. Written as DNA, the CDR3 is TGTGCCAGCAGCTTGGTGGGGCTAGCGGGAGGGGCAGATACGCAGTATTTT.